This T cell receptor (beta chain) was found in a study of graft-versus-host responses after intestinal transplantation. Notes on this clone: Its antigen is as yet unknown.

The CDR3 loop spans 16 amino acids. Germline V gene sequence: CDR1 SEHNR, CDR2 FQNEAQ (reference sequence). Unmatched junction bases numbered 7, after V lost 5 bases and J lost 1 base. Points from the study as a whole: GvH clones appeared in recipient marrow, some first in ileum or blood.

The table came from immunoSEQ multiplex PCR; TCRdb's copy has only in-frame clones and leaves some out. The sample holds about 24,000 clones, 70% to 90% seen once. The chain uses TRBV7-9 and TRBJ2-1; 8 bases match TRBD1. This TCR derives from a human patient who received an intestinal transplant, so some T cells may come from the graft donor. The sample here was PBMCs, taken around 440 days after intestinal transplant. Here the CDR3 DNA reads TGTGCCAGCAGCCCCACAGACAGGGGATCCTACAATGAGCAGTTCTTC. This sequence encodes CASSPTDRGSYNEQFF.